This T cell receptor (beta chain) was observed in a study of blood T cell repertoires in COVID-19. The overall study: Sites in the United States, Italy and Spain provided acute and convalescent COVID-19 samples. Nucleic acid was either cDNA or gDNA, and it came from T cells, B-cell-depleted T cells, or PBMCs.

This CDR3 region has 14 residues. V was clipped by 4 bases and J by 7 bases; unmatched bases: 5. Germline V lookup: CDR1 KGHDR, CDR2 SFDVKD. Profiling relied on immunoSEQ multiplex PCR, and the TCRdb table lists in-frame clones only, not all of them. Of 53,000 or so clones in the sample, 90% are singletons; the top ten hold 2.5% to 3.5%. The chain combines TRBV24-1 with TRBJ2-1; 8 nucleotides align to TRBD1. What was sequenced was peripheral blood. This TCR derives from a human donor in a cohort sampled during active COVID-19. CDR3 DNA: TGTGCCACCAGTGAGGGACAGGAGTTAAATGAGCAGTTCTTC. The encoded protein is CATSEGQELNEQFF.